This T cell receptor beta chain comes out of a study of T cell responses to AZD1222 COVID-19 vaccine. There are 14 residues in the CDR3. Germline V gene lookup returns CDR1 LNHDA and CDR2 SQIVND (reference sequence). The germline V and J ends were trimmed by 4 bases and 6 bases, with 12 bases remaining between them. As to this clone: Its antigen remains unidentified.

Produced via immunoSEQ multiplex PCR; TCRdb's table is partial and in-frame only. The sample consists of approximately 71,000 clones, around 80% of them appearing once. Study observations and caveats: Sampling captured repertoires only after the peak T cell response. Spike-specific TCR breadth and depth grew following two AZD1222 doses. At 160-218 and 743-854, vaccine-associated CD4 TCRs were dominant, and they spanned spike.

The genes are TRBV19 and TRBJ1-4; tentatively, D is TRBD1 (6 bases). The input for sequencing was peripheral blood, taken on day 0 of AZD1222 vaccination. This receptor was identified in an adult in good health. The CDR3 coding sequence is TGTGCCAGTAGTACGGGGGGCACCCATGAAAAACTGTTTTTT. This gives the protein CASSTGGTHEKLFF.